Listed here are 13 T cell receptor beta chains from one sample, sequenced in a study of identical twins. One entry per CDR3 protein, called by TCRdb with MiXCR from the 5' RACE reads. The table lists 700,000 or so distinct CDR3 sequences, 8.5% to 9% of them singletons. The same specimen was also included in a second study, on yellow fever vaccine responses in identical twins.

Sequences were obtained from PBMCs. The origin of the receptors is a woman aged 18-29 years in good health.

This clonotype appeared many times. CDR3 nucleotide sequence: TGTGCCAGCAGACCTACCACCGGGGAGCTGTTTTTT. Its protein product is CASRPTTGELFF. V is TRBV6-5 and J is TRBJ2-2; no clear D. The CDR3 is 12 amino acids. Germline-derived CDR1 and CDR2 are MNHEY and SVGAGI. V gave up 6 bases and J gave up 4 bases, with 6 bases separating them.

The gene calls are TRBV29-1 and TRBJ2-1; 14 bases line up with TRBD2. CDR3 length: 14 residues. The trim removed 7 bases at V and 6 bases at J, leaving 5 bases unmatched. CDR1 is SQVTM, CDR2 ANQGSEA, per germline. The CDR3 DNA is TGCAGCGCCCAGGGACTAGCGGGAGCCAATGAGCAGTTCTTC. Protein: CSAQGLAGANEQFF.

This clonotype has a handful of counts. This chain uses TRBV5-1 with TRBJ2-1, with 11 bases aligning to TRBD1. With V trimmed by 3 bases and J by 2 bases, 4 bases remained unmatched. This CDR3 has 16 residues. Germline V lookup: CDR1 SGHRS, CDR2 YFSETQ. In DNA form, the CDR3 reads TGCGCCAGCAGCTCTCCGGGACAGGGGGCCTACAATGAGCAGTTCTTC. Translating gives CASSSPGQGAYNEQFF.

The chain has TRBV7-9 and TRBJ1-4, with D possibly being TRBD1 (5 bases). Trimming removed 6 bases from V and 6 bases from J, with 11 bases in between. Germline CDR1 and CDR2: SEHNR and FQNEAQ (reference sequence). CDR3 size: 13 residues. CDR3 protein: CASRGQGDEKLFF. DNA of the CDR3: TGTGCCAGCAGAGGGCAGGGAGATGAAAAACTGTTTTTT.

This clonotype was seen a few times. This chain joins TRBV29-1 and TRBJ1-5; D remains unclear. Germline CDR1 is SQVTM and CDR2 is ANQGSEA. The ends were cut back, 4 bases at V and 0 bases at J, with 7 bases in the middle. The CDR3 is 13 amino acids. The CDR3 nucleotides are TGCAGCGTTGGGGAAAATAGCAATCAGCCCCAGCATTTT. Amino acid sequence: CSVGENSNQPQHF.

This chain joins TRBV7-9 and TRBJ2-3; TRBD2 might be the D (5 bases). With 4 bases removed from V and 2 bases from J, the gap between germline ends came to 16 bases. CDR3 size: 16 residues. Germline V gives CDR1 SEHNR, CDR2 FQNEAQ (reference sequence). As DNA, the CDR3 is TGTGCCAGCAGCTACCCCCAGACTACCGACACAGATACGCAGTATTTT. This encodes CASSYPQTTDTDTQYF.

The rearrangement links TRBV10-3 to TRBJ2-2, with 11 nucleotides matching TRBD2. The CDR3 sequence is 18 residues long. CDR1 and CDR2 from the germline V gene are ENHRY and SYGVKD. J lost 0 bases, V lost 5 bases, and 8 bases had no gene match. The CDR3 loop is CAISSVIAGGTNTGELFF. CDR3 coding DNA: TGTGCCATCAGTTCTGTGATAGCGGGAGGGACGAACACCGGGGAGCTGTTTTTT.

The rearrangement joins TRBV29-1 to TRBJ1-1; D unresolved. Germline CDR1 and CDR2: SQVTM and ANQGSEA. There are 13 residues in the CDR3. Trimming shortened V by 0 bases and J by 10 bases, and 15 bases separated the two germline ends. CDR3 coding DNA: TGCAGCGTTGAAGAAGCCAAAACTCCACGAGCTTTCTTT. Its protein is CSVEEAKTPRAFF. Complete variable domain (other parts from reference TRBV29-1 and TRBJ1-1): SAVISQKPSRDICQRGTSLTIQCQVDSQVTMMFWYRQQPGQSLTLIATANQGSEATYESGFVIDKFPISRPNLTFSTLTVSNMSPEDSSIYLCSVEEAKTPRAFFGQGTRLTVV.

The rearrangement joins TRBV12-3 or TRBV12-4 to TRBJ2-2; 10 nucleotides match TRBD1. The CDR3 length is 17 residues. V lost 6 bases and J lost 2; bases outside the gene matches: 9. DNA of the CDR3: TGTGCCAGCAGACCTGAGACAGGGGGCATTAACACCGGGGAGCTGTTTTTT. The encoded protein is CASRPETGGINTGELFF.

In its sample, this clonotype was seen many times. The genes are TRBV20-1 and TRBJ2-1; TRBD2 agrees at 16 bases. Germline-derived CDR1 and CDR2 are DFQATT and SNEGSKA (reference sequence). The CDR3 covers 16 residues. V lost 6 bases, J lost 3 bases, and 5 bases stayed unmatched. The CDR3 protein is CSAGTSGRALYNEQFF. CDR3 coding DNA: TGCAGTGCCGGGACTAGCGGGAGGGCCCTCTACAATGAGCAGTTCTTC.

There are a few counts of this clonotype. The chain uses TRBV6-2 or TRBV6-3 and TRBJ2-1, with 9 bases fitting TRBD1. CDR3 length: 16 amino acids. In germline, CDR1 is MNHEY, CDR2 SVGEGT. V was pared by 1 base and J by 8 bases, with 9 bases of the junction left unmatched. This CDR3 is CASSYYGTGNMHEQFF. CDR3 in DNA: TGTGCCAGCAGTTACTATGGGACAGGGAACATGCATGAGCAGTTCTTC.

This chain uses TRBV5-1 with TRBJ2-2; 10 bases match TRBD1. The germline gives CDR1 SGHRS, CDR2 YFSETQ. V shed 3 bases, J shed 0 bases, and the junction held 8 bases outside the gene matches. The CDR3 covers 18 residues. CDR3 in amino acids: CASSSRTGGRPNTGELFF. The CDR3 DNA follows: TGCGCCAGCAGCTCAAGGACAGGGGGAAGGCCGAACACCGGGGAGCTGTTTTTT.

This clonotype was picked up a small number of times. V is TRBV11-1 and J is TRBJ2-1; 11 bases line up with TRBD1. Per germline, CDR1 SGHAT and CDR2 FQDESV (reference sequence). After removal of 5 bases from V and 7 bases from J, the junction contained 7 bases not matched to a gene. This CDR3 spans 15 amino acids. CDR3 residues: CASSVGQGAQNEQFF. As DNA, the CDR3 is TGTGCCAGCAGCGTTGGACAGGGGGCGCAGAATGAGCAGTTCTTC. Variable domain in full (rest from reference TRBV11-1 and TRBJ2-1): EAEVAQSPRYKITEKSQAVAFWCDPISGHATLYWYRQILGQGPELLVQFQDESVVDDSQLPKDRFSAERLKGVDSTLKIQPAELGDSAMYLCASSVGQGAQNEQFFGPGTRLTVL.